This T cell receptor beta chain was recorded in a study of cytomegalovirus exposure and HLA in healthy donors. Findings and limits, study-wide: Common viral pathogens (according to a later analysis) appeared linked to several of the most significant clusters. Presence/absence analyses assumed roughly uniform sequencing depth across donors, which may not hold. As immune exposure information, only CMV serostatus was available.

To note about this clone: Its matching antigen is unknown.

Amplification used 60 Vbeta primers and 13 Jbeta primers. Sequenced by immunoSEQ multiplex PCR; TCRdb stores in-frame clones only, minus some. The top ten clones hold around 4.5% of a sample with more than 110,000 clones, about 79% of them seen once. CDR1 and CDR2 (germline): SGHDN, FVKESK. The ends lost 5 bases at V and 8 bases at J; junction bases unmatched: 11. The CDR3 is 17 residues long. Material: PBMCs. The sequence was obtained from a man aged 40-55 years in good health and CMV-seropositive. The chain carries TRBV14 and TRBJ2-1, with 14 bases matching TRBD2. The CDR3 sequence is CASSAGWTSGRIHEQFF. The DNA of the CDR3 is TGTGCCAGCAGCGCGGGGTGGACTAGCGGGAGGATACATGAGCAGTTCTTC.